This T cell receptor (beta chain) was sequenced during a study of blood T cell repertoires in COVID-19. Across the whole study: Donors in the United States, Italy and Spain gave samples during acute or convalescent COVID-19. Sources were T cells, B-cell-depleted T cells, or PBMCs; the material itself was cDNA or gDNA.

The CDR3 loop spans 13 amino acids. The germline V gene has CDR1 MDHEN and CDR2 SYDVKM. V lost 5 bases and J lost 4, with 8 bases in between. This table comes from immunoSEQ multiplex PCR, and its TCRdb copy is limited to in-frame clones, with some not included. This sample has around 300,000 clones, with about 86% found just once. Material: peripheral blood. This clonotype originated in a man aged 30-40 years with active or convalescent COVID-19. This chain connects TRBV28 to TRBJ2-2; D uncertain. CDR3 sequence: CASSLVATGELFF. As DNA, the CDR3 is TGTGCCAGCAGTCTTGTGGCCACCGGGGAGCTGTTTTTT.